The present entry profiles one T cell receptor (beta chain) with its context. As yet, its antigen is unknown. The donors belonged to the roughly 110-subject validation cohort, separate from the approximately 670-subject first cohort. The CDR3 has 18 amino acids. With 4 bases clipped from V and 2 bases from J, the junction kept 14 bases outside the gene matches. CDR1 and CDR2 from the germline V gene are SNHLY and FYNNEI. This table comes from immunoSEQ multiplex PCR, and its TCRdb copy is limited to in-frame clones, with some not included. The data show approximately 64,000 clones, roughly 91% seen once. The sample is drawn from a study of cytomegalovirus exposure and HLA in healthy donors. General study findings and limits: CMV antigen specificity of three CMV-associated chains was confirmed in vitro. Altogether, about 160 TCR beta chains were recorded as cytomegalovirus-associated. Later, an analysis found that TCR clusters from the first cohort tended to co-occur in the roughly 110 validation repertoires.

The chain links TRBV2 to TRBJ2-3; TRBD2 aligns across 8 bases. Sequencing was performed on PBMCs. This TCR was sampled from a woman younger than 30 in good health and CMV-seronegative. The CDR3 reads CASSGFSRGGSYTDTQYF. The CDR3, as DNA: TGTGCCAGCAGTGGGTTTTCTCGCGGGGGGTCTTACACAGATACGCAGTATTTT.